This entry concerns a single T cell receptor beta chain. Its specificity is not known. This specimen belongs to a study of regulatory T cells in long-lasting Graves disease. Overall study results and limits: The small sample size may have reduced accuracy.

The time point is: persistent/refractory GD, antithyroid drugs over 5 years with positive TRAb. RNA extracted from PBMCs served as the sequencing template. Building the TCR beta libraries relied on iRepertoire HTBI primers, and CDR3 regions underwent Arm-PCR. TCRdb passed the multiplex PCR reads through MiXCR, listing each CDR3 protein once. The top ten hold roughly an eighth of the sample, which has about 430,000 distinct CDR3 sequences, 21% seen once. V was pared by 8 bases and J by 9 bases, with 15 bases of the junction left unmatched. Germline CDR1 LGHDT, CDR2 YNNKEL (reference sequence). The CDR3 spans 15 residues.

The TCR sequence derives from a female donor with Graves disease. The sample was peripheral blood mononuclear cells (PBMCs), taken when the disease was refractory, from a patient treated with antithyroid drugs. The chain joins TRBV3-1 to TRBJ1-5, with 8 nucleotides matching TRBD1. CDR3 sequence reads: CASGNRGSPLGPQHF. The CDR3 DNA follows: TGTGCCAGCGGGAACAGGGGGTCCCCCCTGGGGCCCCAGCATTTT. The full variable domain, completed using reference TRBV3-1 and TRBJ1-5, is DTAVSQTPKYLVTQMGNDKSIKCEQNLGHDTMYWYKQDSKKFLKIMFSYNNKELIINETVPNRFSPKSPDKAHLNLHINSLELGDSAVYFCASGNRGSPLGPQHFGDGTRLSIL.